These 6 T cell receptor beta chains originate from one sample sequenced in a study of CD4 T cells in relation to SARS-CoV-2 and coronaviruses listed by TCRdb under 2021. Receptor libraries were prepared by the immunoSEQ multiplex PCR assay. As stored in TCRdb, this immuneACCESS dataset retains in-frame rearrangements with V and J assigned. A fraction of the clones does not appear; measured against another copy, unresolved V genes explain less than half of the discrepancy, and the remainder lacks a known reason. The sample table contains 20,000 to 25,000 clones; only one count was recorded for 65% to 85% of them. Of the sample, about 16% falls within the top ten clones. CD4+ T cells from unexposed donors were collected before the COVID-19 pandemic (2011-2018). Following 10 days of culture, the EasySep CD4+ T cell isolation kit was used to isolate CD4+ T cells. These receptors' antigens are unknown.

The sample consisted of CD4+ T cells from PBMCs, cultured in vitro. Every receptor here comes from a human donor in good health.

This rearrangement joins TRBV19 to TRBJ2-3, with D possibly matching TRBD1 (5 bases). The V end was cut by 10 bases, the J end by 4 bases, with 15 bases between. The V gene's germline CDR1 is LNHDA and CDR2 SQIVND (reference sequence). The CDR3 consists of 13 residues. The CDR3 here is CATSWQGADTQYF. The CDR3 DNA reads as TGTGCCACCTCCTGGCAGGGTGCAGATACGCAGTATTTT.

This chain uses TRBV3-1 (or the pseudogene TRBV3-2) with TRBJ2-5; the match to TRBD2 covers 8 bases. The CDR3 totals 17 residues. The V gene end was trimmed by 3 bases and the J gene end by 0 bases; junction bases not matched to a gene: 9. Per germline, CDR1 LGHDT and CDR2 YNNKEL (reference sequence). The CDR3 region has the DNA TGTGCCAGCAGCCAGCGGGGTAGCGGGATGCACCAAGAGACCCAGTACTTC. Translated: CASSQRGSGMHQETQYF.

The chain joins TRBV7-6 to TRBJ2-7, with 9 bases matching TRBD1. V shed 1 base, J shed 2 bases, and the junction held 0 bases outside the gene matches. Germline V gives CDR1 SGHVS, CDR2 FNYEAQ. CDR3 length: 14 residues. The CDR3 reads CASSLDRGPYEQYF. For the CDR3, the DNA is TGTGCCAGCAGCTTAGACAGGGGGCCCTACGAGCAGTACTTC.

This sequence joins TRBV27 and TRBJ1-1; 11 nucleotides agree with TRBD1. CDR3 length: 14 residues. Germline lookup yields CDR1 MNHEY and CDR2 SMNVEV (reference sequence). V gave up 4 bases and J gave up 6 bases; unmatched junction bases: 4. The CDR3 region is CASSWDRGTAEAFF. CDR3 in DNA: TGTGCCAGCAGTTGGGACAGGGGGACGGCTGAAGCTTTCTTT.

This chain joins TRBV7-8 and TRBJ2-4; D is ambiguous. Germline CDR1 is SGHVS and CDR2 is FQNEAQ. V was cut by 5 bases and J by 4 bases, with 9 bases left in between. This CDR3 has 13 residues. The CDR3 DNA sequence: TGTGCCAGCAGCCTGTACGGAAAAAACATTCAGTACTTC. It codes for CASSLYGKNIQYF.

The CDR3 reads CASSRTGRQGSDYGYTF. The CDR3 nucleotides are TGCGCCAGCAGCCGGACCGGCAGACAGGGATCGGACTATGGCTACACCTTC. The chain uses TRBV5-1 and TRBJ1-2; 7 bases agree with TRBD1. The ends lost 4 bases at V and 3 bases at J; junction bases unmatched: 15. The germline gives CDR1 SGHRS, CDR2 YFSETQ. The CDR3 totals 17 residues.